This TCR beta chain is drawn from a study of shared clonotypes between healthy human individuals. Findings and caveats of the study: Estimated richness values were generally larger in naive subsets than in memory subsets. When naive CD4 clonotypes were compared across a few donors, about 4.9% were shared.

All the donors were Caucasian adults who lived in Nashville, Tennessee. Germline trimming cut 4 bases from V and 6 bases from J; bases unmatched to any gene: 15. The CDR3 loop spans 17 amino acids. CDR1 is SGDLS, CDR2 YYNGEE, per germline. TCRdb's copy holds only in-frame clones and misses some; the assay was immunoSEQ multiplex PCR. The repertoire holds under 2,500,000 clones, approximately 96% seen once, with roughly 0.13% in the top ten. Comment on this clone: What it recognizes is unknown.

The sequencing sample was made of naive CD4+ T cells sorted from blood. As for subset: CD45RA+ positively selected. This TCR derives from a young man in good health. This chain links TRBV9 with TRBJ2-1; TRBD2 agrees at 8 bases. The CDR3 coding sequence is TGTGCCAGCAGCCGCGGGCTGAGCGGGAGTGGTCCCAATGAGCAGTTCTTC. This encodes CASSRGLSGSGPNEQFF.